Sequencing of this TCR beta chain was carried out in a study of blood T cell repertoires in COVID-19. Background on the study: Samples of COVID-19 (acute and convalescent) were obtained from the United States, Italy and Spain. Sample material is recorded as cDNA or gDNA derived from T cells, B-cell-depleted T cells, or PBMCs.

Germline V gene lookup returns CDR1 KGHSH and CDR2 LQKENI. The CDR3 is made up of 15 amino acids. The germline V and J ends were trimmed by 3 bases and 6 bases, with 17 bases remaining between them. Per the original data handling: Amplification of reference gene primers was used by the study to estimate nucleated cell counts. Clones were read by immunoSEQ multiplex PCR, and TCRdb kept only the in-frame ones, dropping some. V, J and clone size are those of that table, while D and trimming were read from the DNA. This table has 130,000 to 150,000 clones, under 85% appearing once. The sequencing input was peripheral blood. The chain combines TRBV18 with TRBJ1-2; TRBD1 is a possible D gene (5 bases). The origin of this receptor is a human donor in a cohort sampled during active COVID-19. The CDR3 region is CASSPWGNSQHGYTF. DNA of the CDR3: TGTGCCAGCTCACCTTGGGGCAACAGCCAGCATGGCTACACCTTC. The full variable domain, rest sourced from reference TRBV18 and TRBJ1-2, is NAGVMQNPRHLVRRRGQEARLRCSPMKGHSHVYWYRQLPEEGLKFMVYLQKENIIDESGMPKERFSAEFPKEGPSILRIQQVVRGDSAAYFCASSPWGNSQHGYTFGSGTRLTVV.